This T cell receptor (beta chain) appears in the sequencing data of a study of graft-versus-host responses after intestinal transplantation. Study-level background: After anti-thymocyte globulin induction, recipients took tacrolimus and steroids for around 3 years.

Generated by immunoSEQ multiplex PCR, the TCRdb table keeps only in-frame clones and is missing some. The sample holds several thousand clones, around 33% seen once. Study-wide results and caveats: GvH clonotypes were identified within recipient marrow, with a subset emerging first in ileum or blood.

This clone was seen a handful of times. The length of the CDR3 is 15 residues. Trimming shortened V by 9 bases and J by 0 bases, and 15 bases separated the two germline ends. Per the germline V gene, CDR1 is MNHNY and CDR2 is SVGAGI (reference sequence). The chain is built from TRBV6-6 and TRBJ1-3; D gene ambiguous. The TCR originated in a human patient who received an intestinal transplant. The material sequenced was alloreactive CD4+ T cells from a mixed lymphocyte reaction culture, taken before intestinal transplant. Subset specified: CFSE-low proliferating T cells sorted from approximately 6-day pre-transplant mixed lymphocyte reaction (GvH or HvG direction). The CDR3 sequence: CASFKTASSGNTIYF. CDR3 DNA: TGTGCCAGTTTTAAAACTGCGAGCTCTGGAAACACCATATATTTT.